These 26 T cell receptor beta chains were sequenced from one sample in a study of technical replicates of blood from a handful of donors. Using immunoSEQ multiplex PCR, the repertoire was profiled, and TCRdb retains in-frame clones only, with some absent. The sample carries tens of thousands of clones, 95% to 98% recorded once. Sequencing was done on a sample of T cells isolated from PBMCs. These receptor sequences come from a human donor in good health.

This chain joins TRBV6-1 and TRBJ1-4; D might be TRBD1 (6 bases). V dropped 0 bases and J dropped 6 bases, with 23 bases sitting between them. The CDR3 is made up of 19 amino acids. Germline V CDR1 and CDR2: MNHNS, SASEGT. CDR3 nucleotides: TGTGCCAGCAGTGAAGCCCTGACAGGATTCCCGACGGCATATGAAAAACTGTTTTTT. Translation: CASSEALTGFPTAYEKLFF.

V and J are TRBV6-1 and TRBJ2-7, with D tentatively TRBD2 (6 bases). Trimming left V 2 bases short and J 0 bases short, with 17 bases between. The length of the CDR3 is 17 residues. Germline V gene sequence: CDR1 MNHNS, CDR2 SASEGT. The CDR3: CASSEHPLAVSSYEQYF. The CDR3 DNA sequence: TGTGCCAGCAGTGAACACCCCTTAGCGGTTAGCTCCTACGAGCAGTACTTC.

The chain joins TRBV5-1 to TRBJ1-1; 7 nucleotides line up with TRBD1. V was pared by 4 bases and J by 8 bases, with 5 bases of the junction left unmatched. The CDR3 loop spans 12 amino acids. The V gene's germline CDR1 is SGHRS and CDR2 YFSETQ. The CDR3 nucleotides read TGCGCCAGCAGCATACAGGGGTCAGAAGCTTTCTTT. Protein product: CASSIQGSEAFF.

The chain carries TRBV5-1 and TRBJ2-3, with TRBD2 matching 10 bases. The CDR3 sequence is 15 residues long. J was trimmed by 5 bases and V by 4 bases; bases with no gene match: 7. Germline-derived CDR1 and CDR2 are SGHRS and YFSETQ. The CDR3 DNA is TGCGCCAGCAGCATCAGCGGGGGGGCCGGAGATACGCAGTATTTT. This gives the protein CASSISGGAGDTQYF.

This clone was observed a single time. The CDR3 DNA reads TGTGCCAGCAGCCAAGATACGGGACTAGCGGGCACAGATACGCAGTATTTT. Amino acid sequence: CASSQDTGLAGTDTQYF. The chain recombines TRBV4-2 with TRBJ2-3; 11 bases match TRBD2. There are 17 residues in the CDR3. Trimming at V came to 0 bases and at J to 1 base, leaving 3 bases not matched to a gene. Germline V lookup: CDR1 LGHNA, CDR2 YNFKEQ.

This chain links TRBV19 with TRBJ1-1; no definite D call. The germline CDR1 and CDR2 sequences are LNHDA and SQIVND (reference sequence). The CDR3 runs to 13 residues. Trimming left V 7 bases short and J 5 bases short, with 14 bases between. The CDR3 loop reads CASTNEGGTEAFF. Written as DNA, the CDR3 is TGTGCCAGTACTAATGAGGGTGGAACTGAAGCTTTCTTT.

The chain employs TRBV6-1 and TRBJ2-1, with D uncertain. Germline values: CDR1 MNHNS, CDR2 SASEGT. The CDR3 sequence is 11 residues long. Deletions cut 6 bases from V and 5 bases from J, with 5 bases between. In DNA form, the CDR3 reads TGTGCCAGCAGCCGAGACAATGAGCAGTTCTTC. It encodes CASSRDNEQFF.

The rearrangement links TRBV2 to TRBJ1-1, with D possibly matching TRBD1 (6 bases). Germline V gene lookup returns CDR1 SNHLY and CDR2 FYNNEI. The CDR3 has 14 residues. Trimming cost V 4 bases and J 11 bases, with 20 bases left between them. CDR3 sequence: CASSVEGGGRKAFF. The CDR3 coding sequence is TGTGCCAGCAGTGTTGAGGGTGGGGGCAGAAAGGCTTTCTTT.

The chain employs TRBV2 and TRBJ2-7; maybe TRBD2 (5 bases). The CDR3 is 16 amino acids. Trimming left V 7 bases short and J 2 bases short, with 21 bases between. Germline V CDR1 and CDR2: SNHLY, FYNNEI. The CDR3 reads CASTARGSGVTYEQYF. CDR3 bases: TGTGCCAGCACCGCCCGCGGAAGCGGCGTTACCTACGAGCAGTACTTC.

This clone has only one observation. This sequence joins TRBV7-6 and TRBJ1-3, with TRBD1 matching over 10 bases. V was clipped by 8 bases and J by 2 bases; unmatched bases: 15. CDR3 length equals 18 residues. Per the germline V gene, CDR1 is SGHVS and CDR2 is FNYEAQ. Written as DNA, the CDR3 is TGTGCCAGCTCCGGGACAGGGGCAGACGGACTACCTGGAAACACCATATATTTT. It specifies CASSGTGADGLPGNTIYF.

The chain couples TRBV7-9 to TRBJ1-1, with 9 bases that match TRBD1. Germline-derived CDR1 and CDR2 are SEHNR and FQNEAQ (reference sequence). V dropped 6 bases and J dropped 3; count of bases not matched to a gene: 2. CDR3 length: 13 amino acids. CDR3 nucleotides: TGTGCCAGCAGACGACAGGGGGACACTGAAGCTTTCTTT. As protein: CASRRQGDTEAFF.

V and J are TRBV9 and TRBJ2-1; D perhaps matches TRBD2 (6 bases). Looked up from germline, CDR1 is SGDLS and CDR2 is YYNGEE. Trimming left V 3 bases short and J 4 bases short, with 8 bases between. The CDR3 consists of 13 residues. The CDR3 bases are TGTGCCAGCAGCGCCGGGACTTACAATGAGCAGTTCTTC. It codes for CASSAGTYNEQFF.

This clone was picked up one time. CDR3: CASSFSRLNTEAFF. DNA for the CDR3: TGTGCCAGCAGTTTCTCTAGATTGAACACTGAAGCTTTCTTT. The chain links TRBV27 to TRBJ1-1; D unclear. The germline V gene encodes CDR1 MNHEY and CDR2 SMNVEV (reference sequence). Between the trimmed V and J ends, which lost 3 bases and 0 bases, there was a span of 8 bases. The CDR3 consists of 14 residues.

J is TRBJ2-1 and V is TRBV6-5; the match to TRBD2 covers 10 bases. Germline values: CDR1 MNHEY, CDR2 SVGAGI. V dropped 5 bases and J dropped 9; count of bases not matched to a gene: 7. The CDR3 contains 14 residues. CDR3 nucleotides: TGTGCCAGCAGTCCTACACTAGCGGGAAGTGAGCAGTTCTTC. Amino acid sequence: CASSPTLAGSEQFF.

The rearrangement joins TRBV10-1 to TRBJ1-2, with 8 bases lining up with TRBD1. The junction had 6 bases not matched to a gene; V was cut back by 2 bases and J by 10 bases. Germline-derived CDR1 and CDR2 are WNHNN and SYGVQD (reference sequence). This CDR3 has 13 residues. The CDR3 loop is CASSETRQGPYTF. CDR3 bases: TGCGCCAGCAGTGAGACCAGACAGGGGCCCTACACCTTC.

The chain's CDR3 is CASSAAGNNYEQYF. As DNA, the CDR3 is TGTGCCAGCAGCGCCGCCGGGAACAACTACGAGCAGTACTTC. J is TRBJ2-7 and V is TRBV9, with D tentatively TRBD2 (5 bases). The length of the CDR3 is 14 residues. Germline CDR1 reads SGDLS; CDR2 reads YYNGEE. Deletions cut 3 bases from V and 3 bases from J, with 13 bases between.

CDR3 sequence: CASTGTTSTDTQYF. DNA for the CDR3: TGCGCCAGCACGGGGACTACCAGCACAGATACGCAGTATTTT. V and J are TRBV5-1 and TRBJ2-3; 7 nucleotides line up with TRBD2. The CDR3 runs to 14 residues. From germline, CDR1 is SGHRS and CDR2 YFSETQ. Trimming removed 6 bases from V and 0 bases from J; junction bases left unmatched: 4.

V and J are TRBV5-1 and TRBJ2-3; D unclear. The CDR3 totals 14 residues. Germline V gene sequence: CDR1 SGHRS, CDR2 YFSETQ. Trimming stripped 7 bases from V and 0 bases from J, with 12 bases between. CDR3 DNA sequence: TGCGCCAGCGGTCGCGGTGAGAGCACAGATACGCAGTATTTT. Amino acid sequence: CASGRGESTDTQYF.

CDR3 bases: TGCGCCAGCAGTCCGACGGCGGGAGGGCCGAATGAGCAGTTCTTC. Its protein product is CASSPTAGGPNEQFF. V gene TRBV10-1 combines with J gene TRBJ2-1; 9 bases fit TRBD2. This CDR3 comprises 15 residues. V shed 5 bases and J 7 bases; nucleotides not matched to a gene: 9. Germline CDR1 reads WNHNN; CDR2 reads SYGVQD (reference sequence).

This chain connects TRBV5-1 to TRBJ2-2, with D possibly being TRBD2 (6 bases). CDR1 is SGHRS and CDR2 is YFSETQ in the germline V gene. This CDR3 has 16 amino acids. V lost 1 base to trimming and J lost 4 bases, with 14 bases between them. The CDR3 spells CASSLTGGFGTGELFF. The CDR3 DNA sequence: TGCGCCAGCAGCTTGACAGGAGGGTTTGGCACCGGGGAGCTGTTTTTT.

This clone occurred once. The chain employs TRBV10-1 and TRBJ1-1; D ambiguous. The CDR3 extends over 12 amino acids. Trimming stripped 11 bases from V and 3 bases from J, with 13 bases between. The germline V gene encodes CDR1 WNHNN and CDR2 SYGVQD (reference sequence). The chain's CDR3 is CALAARYTEAFF. In DNA, the CDR3 is TGCGCCCTAGCAGCACGGTACACTGAAGCTTTCTTT.

The CDR3 nucleotides read TGTGCCAGCAGCCGCTCGAGGGCAGGGGGCGTCCACGAGCAGTACTTC. It encodes CASSRSRAGGVHEQYF. The chain uses TRBV12-1 and TRBJ2-7; TRBD1, the table's D call, was not compared with the DNA. TRBV12-1 is deemed a pseudogene. The CDR3 is made up of 16 amino acids.

V is TRBV11-3 and J is TRBJ1-1, with D unresolved. Germline V gives CDR1 SGHNT, CDR2 YENEEA. The CDR3 is 14 amino acids. Trimming cost V 0 bases and J 2 bases, with 7 bases left between them. The CDR3 DNA is TGTGCCAGCAGCTTAGAACTGCCAAACACTGAAGCTTTCTTT. Translation: CASSLELPNTEAFF.

The chain combines TRBV7-9 with TRBJ1-2; D is unclear. From germline, CDR1 is SEHNR and CDR2 FQNEAQ (reference sequence). The CDR3 length is 14 residues. Trimming stripped 5 bases from V and 4 bases from J, with 14 bases between. The CDR3 protein is CASSPRTVFYGYTF. DNA for the CDR3: TGTGCCAGCAGCCCGAGGACTGTCTTCTATGGCTACACCTTC. Full variable domain (rest looked up from reference TRBV7-9 and TRBJ1-2): DTGVSQNPRHKITKRGQNVTFRCDPISEHNRLYWYRQTLGQGPEFLTYFQNEAQLEKSRLLSDRFSAERPKGSFSTLEIQRTEQGDSAMYLCASSPRTVFYGYTFGSGTRLTVV.

V is TRBV7-9 and J is TRBJ1-2; possibly TRBD1 for D (5 bases). The CDR3 extends over 18 amino acids. V was clipped by 5 bases and J by 0 bases, with 22 bases between them. CDR1 SEHNR and CDR2 FQNEAQ come from the germline V gene (reference sequence). CDR3 loop: CASSNEHLWGGANYGYTF. The CDR3 DNA follows: TGTGCCAGCAGCAATGAGCATTTATGGGGGGGAGCTAACTATGGCTACACCTTC.

On this clone: The junction shows a germline mismatch at one end, possibly a read error. This rearrangement joins TRBV30 to TRBJ2-3; 12 positions match TRBD2. The CDR3 contains 14 residues. The germline CDR1 and CDR2 sequences are GTSNPN and SVGIG (reference sequence). Written as DNA, the CDR3 is TGTGCTTGGACTAGCGGGGTCTCCACAGATACGCAGTATTTT. Translating it yields CAWTSGVSTDTQYF.